This T cell receptor beta chain was recorded in a study of OX40 agonist ivuxolimab in advanced cancers. Study-level information: Males comprised about 84% of the group, whose mean age was 60 years (range 23 to 79). Over 30% of patients had received prior checkpoint inhibitor therapy. Study outcomes and limitations: Expanded clones were, on average, more numerous among CD8+ T cells than CD4+.

As concerns this clone: Its antigen is undetermined.

The study sampled blood at baseline, cycle 4 day 1, and cycle 7 day 1. Clones were sequenced by immunoSEQ multiplex PCR, and TCRdb holds only the in-frame ones, with some missing. Of tens of thousands of clones detected, over 75% appear once; the ten largest clones hold around 0.95%. The sequence was collected from an adult with an advanced solid tumor such as melanoma, head and neck, liver or kidney cancer. This specimen consisted of CD4+ or CD8+ T cells sorted from blood, obtained in a trial of the OX40 agonist ivuxolimab.

The CDR3 bases are TGTGCCAGTATGACAGGGGGCGCCGGCTATGGCTACACCTTC. Translation gives CASMTGGAGYGYTF. The rearrangement uses TRBV28 and TRBJ1-2, with 10 bases matching TRBD1. Unmatched junction bases numbered 8, after V lost 9 bases and J lost 4 bases. Per germline, CDR1 MDHEN and CDR2 SYDVKM. This CDR3 is built from 14 residues.